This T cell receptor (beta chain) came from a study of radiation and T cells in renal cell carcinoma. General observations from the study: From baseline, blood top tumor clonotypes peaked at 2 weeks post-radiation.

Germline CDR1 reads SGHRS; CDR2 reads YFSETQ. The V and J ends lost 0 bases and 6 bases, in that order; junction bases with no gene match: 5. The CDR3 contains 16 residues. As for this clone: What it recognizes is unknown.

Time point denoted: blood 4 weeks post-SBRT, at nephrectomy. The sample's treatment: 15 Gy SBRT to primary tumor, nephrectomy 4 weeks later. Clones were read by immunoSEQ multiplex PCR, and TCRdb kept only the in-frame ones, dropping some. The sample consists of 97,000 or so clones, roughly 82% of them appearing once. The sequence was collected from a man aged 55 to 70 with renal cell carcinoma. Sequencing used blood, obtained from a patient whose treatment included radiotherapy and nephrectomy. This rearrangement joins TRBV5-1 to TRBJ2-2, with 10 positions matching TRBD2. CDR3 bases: TGCGCCAGCAGCTTGGCCCCTAGCGGGAGCCCCGGGGAGCTGTTTTTT. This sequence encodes CASSLAPSGSPGELFF. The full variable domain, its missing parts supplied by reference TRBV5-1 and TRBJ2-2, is KAGVTQTPRYLIKTRGQQVTLSCSPISGHRSVSWYQQTPGQGLQFLFEYFSETQRNKGNFPGRFSGRQFSNSRSEMNVSTLELGDSALYLCASSLAPSGSPGELFFGEGSRLTVL.